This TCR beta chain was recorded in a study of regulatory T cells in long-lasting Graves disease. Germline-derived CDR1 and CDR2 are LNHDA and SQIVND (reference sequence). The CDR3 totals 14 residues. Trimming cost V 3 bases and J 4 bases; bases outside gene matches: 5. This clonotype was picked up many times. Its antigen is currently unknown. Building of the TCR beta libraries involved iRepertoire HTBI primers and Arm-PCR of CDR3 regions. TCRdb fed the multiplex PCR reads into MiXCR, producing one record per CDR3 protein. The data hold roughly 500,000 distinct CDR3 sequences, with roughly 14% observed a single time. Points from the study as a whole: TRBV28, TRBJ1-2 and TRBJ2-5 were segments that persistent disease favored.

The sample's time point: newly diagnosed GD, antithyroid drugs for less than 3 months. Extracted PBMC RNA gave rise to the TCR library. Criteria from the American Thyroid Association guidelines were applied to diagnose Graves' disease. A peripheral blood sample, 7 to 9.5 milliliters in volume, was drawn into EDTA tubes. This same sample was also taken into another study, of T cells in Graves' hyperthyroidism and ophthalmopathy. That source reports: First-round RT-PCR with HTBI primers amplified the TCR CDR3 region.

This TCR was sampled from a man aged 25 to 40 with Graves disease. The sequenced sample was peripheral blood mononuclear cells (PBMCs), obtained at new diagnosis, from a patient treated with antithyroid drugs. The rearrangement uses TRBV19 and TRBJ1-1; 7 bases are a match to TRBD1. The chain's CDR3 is CASSMGQRGTEAFF. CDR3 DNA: TGTGCCAGTAGTATGGGACAGAGGGGCACTGAAGCTTTCTTT.